This TCR beta chain was captured in a study of blood T cell repertoires in COVID-19. Across the whole study: COVID-19 samples, acute and convalescent, were from the United States, Italy and Spain.

Original analysis: Reference gene primer amplification in the assay estimated nucleated cell counts. Clones were read by immunoSEQ multiplex PCR, and TCRdb kept only the in-frame ones, dropping some. V, J and clone size are those of that table, while D and trimming were read from the DNA. The sample has a few hundred thousand clones, 80% to 90% seen once. Participant-reported clinical history was the basis for cohort assignment. Germline CDR1 SGHTS, CDR2 YDEGEE. This CDR3 has 15 amino acids. The junction had 10 bases not matched to a gene; V was cut back by 3 bases and J by 6 bases. The chain recombines TRBV5-8 with TRBJ2-7, with 9 nucleotides matching TRBD2. The TCR originated in a young woman who had recovered from COVID-19. The source material was PBMCs or T cells enriched from blood (not recorded which). The CDR3 nucleotides read TGTGCCAGCAGCTGGATTGCGGGGGGGAGGCGCGAGCAGTACTTC. As protein: CASSWIAGGRREQYF.